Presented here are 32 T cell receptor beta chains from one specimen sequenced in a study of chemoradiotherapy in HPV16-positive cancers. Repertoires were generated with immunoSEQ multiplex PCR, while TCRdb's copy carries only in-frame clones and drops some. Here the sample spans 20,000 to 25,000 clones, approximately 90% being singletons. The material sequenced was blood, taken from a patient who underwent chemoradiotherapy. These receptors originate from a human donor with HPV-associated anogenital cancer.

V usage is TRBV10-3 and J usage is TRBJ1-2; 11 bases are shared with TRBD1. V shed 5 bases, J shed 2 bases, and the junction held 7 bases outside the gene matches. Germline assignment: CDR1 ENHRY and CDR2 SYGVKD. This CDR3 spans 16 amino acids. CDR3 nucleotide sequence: TGTGCCATCAGTTCGCCGGGACAGGGGGGCAACTATGGCTACACCTTC. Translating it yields CAISSPGQGGNYGYTF.

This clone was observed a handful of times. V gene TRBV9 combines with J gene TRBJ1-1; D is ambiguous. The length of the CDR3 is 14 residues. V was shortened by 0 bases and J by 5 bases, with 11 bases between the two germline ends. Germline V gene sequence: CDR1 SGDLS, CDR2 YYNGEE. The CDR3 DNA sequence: TGTGCCAGCAGCGTAGAGGGCGGGGTTACTGAAGCTTTCTTT. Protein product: CASSVEGGVTEAFF.

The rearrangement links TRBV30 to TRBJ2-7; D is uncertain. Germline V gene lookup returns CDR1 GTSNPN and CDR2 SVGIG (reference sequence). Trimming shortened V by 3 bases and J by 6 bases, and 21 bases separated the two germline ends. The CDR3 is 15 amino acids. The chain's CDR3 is CAWSDLGSFYPEQYF. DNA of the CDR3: TGTGCCTGGAGCGACCTCGGGTCTTTTTATCCCGAGCAGTACTTC.

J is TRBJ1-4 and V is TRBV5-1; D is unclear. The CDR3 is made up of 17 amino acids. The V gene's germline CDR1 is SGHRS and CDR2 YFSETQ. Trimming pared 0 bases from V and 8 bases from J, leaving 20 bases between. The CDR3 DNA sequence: TGCGCCAGCAGCTTGGACACTGGACGGCCCTCAAGGGAAAAACTGTTTTTT. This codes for CASSLDTGRPSREKLFF.

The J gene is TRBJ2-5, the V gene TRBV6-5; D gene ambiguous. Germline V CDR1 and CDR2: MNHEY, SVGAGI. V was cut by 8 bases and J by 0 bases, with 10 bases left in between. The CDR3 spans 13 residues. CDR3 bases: TGTGCCAGCTCTGTTATGTACCAAGAGACCCAGTACTTC. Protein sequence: CASSVMYQETQYF.

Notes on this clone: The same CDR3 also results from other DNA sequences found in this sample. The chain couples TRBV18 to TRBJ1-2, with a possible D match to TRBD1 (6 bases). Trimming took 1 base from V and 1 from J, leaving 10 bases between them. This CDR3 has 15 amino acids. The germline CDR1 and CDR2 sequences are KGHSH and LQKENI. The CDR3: CASSPRDNFNYGYTF. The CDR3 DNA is TGTGCCAGCTCACCACGGGACAACTTTAACTATGGCTACACCTTC. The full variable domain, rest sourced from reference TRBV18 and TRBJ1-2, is NAGVMQNPRHLVRRRGQEARLRCSPMKGHSHVYWYRQLPEEGLKFMVYLQKENIIDESGMPKERFSAEFPKEGPSILRIQQVVRGDSAAYFCASSPRDNFNYGYTFGSGTRLTVV.

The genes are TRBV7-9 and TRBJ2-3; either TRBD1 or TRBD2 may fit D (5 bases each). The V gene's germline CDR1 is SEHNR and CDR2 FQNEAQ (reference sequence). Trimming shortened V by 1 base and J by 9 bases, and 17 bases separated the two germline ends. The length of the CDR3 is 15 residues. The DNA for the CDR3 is TGTGCCAGCAGCTTAGGAGGGACCTATGGAGGAACGCAGTATTTT. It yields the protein CASSLGGTYGGTQYF.

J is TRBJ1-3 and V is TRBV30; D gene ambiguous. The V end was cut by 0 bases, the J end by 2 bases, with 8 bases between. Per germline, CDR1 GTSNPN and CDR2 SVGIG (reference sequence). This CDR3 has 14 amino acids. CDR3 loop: CAWSVRRTGNTIYF. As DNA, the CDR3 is TGTGCCTGGAGTGTACGGAGGACTGGAAACACCATATATTTT.

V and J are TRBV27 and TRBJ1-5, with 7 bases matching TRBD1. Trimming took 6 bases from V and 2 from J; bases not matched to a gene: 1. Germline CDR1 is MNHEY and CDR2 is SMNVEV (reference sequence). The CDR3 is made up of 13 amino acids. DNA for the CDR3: TGTGCCAGCAGACAGGGGCGCAATCAGCCCCAGCATTTT. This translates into CASRQGRNQPQHF.

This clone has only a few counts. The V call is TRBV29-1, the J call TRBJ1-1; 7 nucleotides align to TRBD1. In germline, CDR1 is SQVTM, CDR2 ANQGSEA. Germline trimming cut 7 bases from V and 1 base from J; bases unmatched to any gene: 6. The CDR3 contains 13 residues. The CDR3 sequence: CSGHRQGNTEAFF. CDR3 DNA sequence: TGCAGCGGACACCGACAGGGGAACACTGAAGCTTTCTTT.

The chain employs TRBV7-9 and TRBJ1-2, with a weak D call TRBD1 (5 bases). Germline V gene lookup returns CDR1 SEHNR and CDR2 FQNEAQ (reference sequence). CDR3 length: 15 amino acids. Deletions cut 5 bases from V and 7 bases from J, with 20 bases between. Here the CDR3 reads CASSRRGGGASGYTF. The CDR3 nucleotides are TGTGCCAGCAGCAGGCGGGGTGGAGGGGCGAGTGGCTACACCTTC.

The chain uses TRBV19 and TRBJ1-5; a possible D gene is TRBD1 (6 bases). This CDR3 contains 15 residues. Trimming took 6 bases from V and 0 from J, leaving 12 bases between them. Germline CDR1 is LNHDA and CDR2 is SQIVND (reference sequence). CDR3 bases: TGTGCCAGTAGCAATACAGGGCATAGCAATCAGCCCCAGCATTTT. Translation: CASSNTGHSNQPQHF.

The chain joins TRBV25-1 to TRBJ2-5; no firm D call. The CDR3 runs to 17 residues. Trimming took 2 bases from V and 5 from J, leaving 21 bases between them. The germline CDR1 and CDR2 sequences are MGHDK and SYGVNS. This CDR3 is CASSEQRAAAYVETQYF. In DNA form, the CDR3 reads TGTGCCAGCAGTGAACAGAGAGCCGCCGCCTATGTGGAGACCCAGTACTTC.

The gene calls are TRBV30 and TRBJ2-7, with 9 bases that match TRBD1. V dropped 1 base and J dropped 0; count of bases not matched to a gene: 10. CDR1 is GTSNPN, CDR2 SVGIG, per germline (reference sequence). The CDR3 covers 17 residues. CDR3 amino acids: CAWSGGQGIGPSYEQYF. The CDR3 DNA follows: TGTGCCTGGAGTGGGGGACAGGGCATAGGGCCCTCCTACGAGCAGTACTTC.

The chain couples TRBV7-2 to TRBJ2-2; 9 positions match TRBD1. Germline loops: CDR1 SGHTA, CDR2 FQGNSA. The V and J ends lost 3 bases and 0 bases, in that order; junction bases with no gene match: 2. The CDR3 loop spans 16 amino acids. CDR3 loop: CASSFTGGPNTGELFF. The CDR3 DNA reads TGTGCCAGCAGCTTCACAGGGGGCCCGAACACCGGGGAGCTGTTTTTT.

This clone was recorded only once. This CDR3 reads CASRYNRDFLGEQYV. CDR3 nucleotide sequence: TGTGCCAGCAGATACAACCGGGACTTCCTTGGCGAGCAGTACGTC. The V gene is TRBV6-4, the J gene TRBJ2-7; D possibly corresponds to TRBD2 (6 bases). V was shortened by 6 bases and J by 6 bases, with 21 bases between the two germline ends. This CDR3 contains 15 residues. The germline CDR1 and CDR2 sequences are MRHNA and SNTAGT.

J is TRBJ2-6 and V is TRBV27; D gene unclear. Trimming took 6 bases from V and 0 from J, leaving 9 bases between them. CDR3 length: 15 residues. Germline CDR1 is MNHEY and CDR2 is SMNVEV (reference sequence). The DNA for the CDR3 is TGTGCCAGCAGCAGCGAAGACTCTGGGGCCAACGTCCTGACTTTC. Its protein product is CASSSEDSGANVLTF.

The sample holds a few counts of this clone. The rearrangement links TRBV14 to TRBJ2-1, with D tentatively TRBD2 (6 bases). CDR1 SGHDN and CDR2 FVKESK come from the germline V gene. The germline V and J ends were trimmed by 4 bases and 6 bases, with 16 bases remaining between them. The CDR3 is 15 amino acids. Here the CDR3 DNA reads TGTGCCAGCAGCCGAAATATGGGGGGTGTCAATGAGCAGTTCTTC. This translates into CASSRNMGGVNEQFF.

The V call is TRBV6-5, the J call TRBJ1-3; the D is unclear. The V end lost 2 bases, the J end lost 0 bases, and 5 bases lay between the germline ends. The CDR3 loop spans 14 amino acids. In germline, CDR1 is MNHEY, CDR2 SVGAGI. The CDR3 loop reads CASSYEPSGNTIYF. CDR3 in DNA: TGTGCCAGCAGTTACGAACCCTCTGGAAACACCATATATTTT.

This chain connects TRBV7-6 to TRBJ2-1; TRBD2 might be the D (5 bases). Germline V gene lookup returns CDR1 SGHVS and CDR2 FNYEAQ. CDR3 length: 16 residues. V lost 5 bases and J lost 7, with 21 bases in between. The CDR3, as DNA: TGTGCCAGCAGCCTCGGCGGGCTGACTCGTCGGAATGAGCAGTTCTTC. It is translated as CASSLGGLTRRNEQFF.

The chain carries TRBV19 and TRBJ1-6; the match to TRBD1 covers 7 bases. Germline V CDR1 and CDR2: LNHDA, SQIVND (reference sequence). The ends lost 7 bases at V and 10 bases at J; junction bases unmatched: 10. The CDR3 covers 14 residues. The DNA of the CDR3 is TGTGCCAGTAACCCCGGACAGGAGAGGTCACCCCTCCACTTT. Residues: CASNPGQERSPLHF.

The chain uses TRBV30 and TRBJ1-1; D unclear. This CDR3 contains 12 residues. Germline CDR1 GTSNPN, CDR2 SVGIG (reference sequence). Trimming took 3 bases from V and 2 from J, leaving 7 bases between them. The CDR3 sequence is CAWRLGNTEAFF. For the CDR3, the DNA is TGTGCCTGGAGGTTAGGTAACACTGAAGCTTTCTTT.

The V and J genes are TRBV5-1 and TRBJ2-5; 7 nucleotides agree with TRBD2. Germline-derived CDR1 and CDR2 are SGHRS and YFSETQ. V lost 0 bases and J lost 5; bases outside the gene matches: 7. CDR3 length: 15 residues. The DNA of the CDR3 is TGCGCCAGCAGCTTGGGGACTAGAACTCCGGAGACCCAGTACTTC. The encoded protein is CASSLGTRTPETQYF.

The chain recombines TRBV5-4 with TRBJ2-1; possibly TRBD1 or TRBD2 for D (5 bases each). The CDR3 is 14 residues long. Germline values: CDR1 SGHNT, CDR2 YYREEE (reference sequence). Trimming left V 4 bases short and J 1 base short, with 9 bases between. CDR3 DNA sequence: TGTGCCAGCAGCGAGAGGGGATCCTACAATGAGCAGTTCTTC. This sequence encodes CASSERGSYNEQFF.

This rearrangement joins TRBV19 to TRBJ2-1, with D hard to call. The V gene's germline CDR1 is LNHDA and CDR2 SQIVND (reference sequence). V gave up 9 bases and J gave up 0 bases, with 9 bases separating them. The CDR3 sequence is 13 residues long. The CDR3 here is CASRKSSYNEQFF. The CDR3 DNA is TGTGCCAGCCGGAAGAGCTCCTACAATGAGCAGTTCTTC.

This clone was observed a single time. The CDR3 sequence is CSVEVGRTGGNGYTF. The CDR3 DNA is TGCAGCGTTGAAGTCGGGCGGACAGGGGGCAATGGCTACACCTTC. The J gene is TRBJ1-2, the V gene TRBV29-1; 11 bases match TRBD1. Germline V gene sequence: CDR1 SQVTM, CDR2 ANQGSEA. V dropped 1 base and J dropped 6; count of bases not matched to a gene: 7. This CDR3 is 15 amino acids long.

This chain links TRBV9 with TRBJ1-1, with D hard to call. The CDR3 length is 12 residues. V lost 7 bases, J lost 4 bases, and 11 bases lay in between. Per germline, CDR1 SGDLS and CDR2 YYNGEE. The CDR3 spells CASRGVGTEAFF. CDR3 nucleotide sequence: TGTGCCAGCCGTGGGGTAGGCACTGAAGCTTTCTTT.

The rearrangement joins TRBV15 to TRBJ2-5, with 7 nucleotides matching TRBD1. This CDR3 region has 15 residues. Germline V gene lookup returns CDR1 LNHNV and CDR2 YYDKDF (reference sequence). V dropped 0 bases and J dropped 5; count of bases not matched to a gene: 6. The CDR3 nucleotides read TGTGCCACCAGCAGAGAACCACAGGGGACGGAGACCCAGTACTTC. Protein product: CATSREPQGTETQYF.

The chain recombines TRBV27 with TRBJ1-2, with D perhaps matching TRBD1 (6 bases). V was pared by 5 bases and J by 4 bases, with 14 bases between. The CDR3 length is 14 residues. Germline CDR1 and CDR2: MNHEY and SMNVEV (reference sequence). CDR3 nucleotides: TGTGCCAGCAGTGGAACAAGGGGGGGCTATGGCTACACCTTC. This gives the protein CASSGTRGGYGYTF.

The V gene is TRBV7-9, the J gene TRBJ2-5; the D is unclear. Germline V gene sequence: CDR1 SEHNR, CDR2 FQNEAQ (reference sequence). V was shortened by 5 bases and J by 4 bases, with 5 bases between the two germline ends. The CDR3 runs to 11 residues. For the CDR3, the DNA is TGTGCCAGCAGCCCCCCAGAGACCCAGTACTTC. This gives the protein CASSPPETQYF.

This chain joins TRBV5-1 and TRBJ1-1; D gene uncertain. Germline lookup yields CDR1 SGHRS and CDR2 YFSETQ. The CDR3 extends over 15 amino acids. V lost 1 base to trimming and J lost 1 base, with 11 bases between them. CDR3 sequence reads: CASSLKRGGNTEAFF. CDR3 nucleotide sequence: TGCGCCAGCAGCTTGAAGAGAGGAGGGAACACTGAAGCTTTCTTT.

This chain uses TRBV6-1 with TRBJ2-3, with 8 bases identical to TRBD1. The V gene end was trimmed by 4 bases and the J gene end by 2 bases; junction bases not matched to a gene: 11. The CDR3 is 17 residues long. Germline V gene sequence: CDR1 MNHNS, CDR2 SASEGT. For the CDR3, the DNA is TGTGCCAGCAGTGCCCTCACCGGGACAGGACTCACAGATACGCAGTATTTT. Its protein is CASSALTGTGLTDTQYF.